The present T cell receptor beta chain was sequenced within a study of regulatory T cells in long-lasting Graves disease. Study-level information: Persistence in Graves' disease required over 5 years of antithyroid drugs plus positive TSH receptor antibodies. Study-level findings and limits: Newly diagnosed disease favored TRBV20-1 and TRBJ2-1 over persistent disease.

V lost 4 bases to trimming and J lost 6 bases, with 13 bases between them. The CDR3 covers 13 residues. Germline CDR1 and CDR2: WNHNN and SYGVQD (reference sequence). This clonotype was seen repeatedly, ten times or more. Its antigen is unknown. Described time point: persistent/refractory GD, antithyroid drugs over 5 years with positive TRAb. The authors made the TCR library using RNA they extracted from PBMCs. Relying on iRepertoire HTBI primers and Arm-PCR of CDR3 regions, the team built TCR beta libraries. Using its own MiXCR run on the multiplex PCR reads, TCRdb lists one record per CDR3 protein. The table records about 400,000 distinct CDR3 sequences, less than 25% of them present only once.

The sample consisted of peripheral blood mononuclear cells (PBMCs), taken when the disease was refractory, from a patient treated with antithyroid drugs. The V call is TRBV10-1, the J call TRBJ2-7, with TRBD2 as a possible D gene (6 bases). The sequence derives from a female donor with Graves disease. The CDR3 DNA reads TGCGCCAGCAGTGCGGTACTCGGGAGCGAGCAGTACTTC. This sequence encodes CASSAVLGSEQYF.